This T cell receptor beta chain was documented in a study of monozygotic twins with inflammatory bowel disease. The CDR3 is 17 residues long. The V gene's germline CDR1 is DFQATT and CDR2 SNEGSKA (reference sequence). The template switching step added UMIs that contained a 6-nucleotide sample barcode. TCRdb reanalyzed the 5' RACE reads, giving one entry per CDR3 protein sequence and no DNA. The sample totals 330,000 or so distinct CDR3 sequences. This chain uses TRBV20-1 with TRBJ2-1; TCRdb outputs TRBD1, but without DNA this stays unchecked. The TCR originated in a human donor with ulcerative colitis or Crohn's disease, or a healthy co-twin of an affected twin (not recorded which). Sequenced sample: blood. The CDR3 loop is CSAAKRKTGTGINEQFF.